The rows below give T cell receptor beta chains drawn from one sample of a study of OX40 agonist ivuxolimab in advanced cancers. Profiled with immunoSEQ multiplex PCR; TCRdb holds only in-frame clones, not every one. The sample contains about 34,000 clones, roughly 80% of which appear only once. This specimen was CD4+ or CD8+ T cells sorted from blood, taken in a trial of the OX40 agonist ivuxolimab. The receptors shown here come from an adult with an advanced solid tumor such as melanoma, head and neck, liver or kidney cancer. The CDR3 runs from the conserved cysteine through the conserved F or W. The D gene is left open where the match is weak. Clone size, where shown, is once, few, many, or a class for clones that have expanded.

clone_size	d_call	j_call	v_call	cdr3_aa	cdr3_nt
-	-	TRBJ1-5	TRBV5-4	CASSLHGIGNQPQHF	TGTGCCAGCAGCTTGCACGGGATTGGCAATCAGCCCCAGCATTTT
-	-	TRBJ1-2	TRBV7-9	CASSLVEDYGYTF	TGTGCCAGCAGCTTAGTTGAGGACTATGGCTACACCTTC
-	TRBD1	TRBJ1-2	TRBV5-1	CASSLGQGNYGYTF	TGCGCCAGCAGCCTCGGACAGGGCAACTATGGCTACACCTTC
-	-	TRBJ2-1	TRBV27	CASRGSSYNEQFF	TGTGCCAGCAGGGGGAGCTCCTACAATGAGCAGTTCTTC
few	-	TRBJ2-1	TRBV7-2	CASSPGLQGDEQFF	TGTGCCAGCAGCCCGGGACTTCAAGGGGATGAGCAGTTCTTC
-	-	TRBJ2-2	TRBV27	CASSLEIRTGRPGELFF	TGTGCCAGCAGTTTAGAGATAAGGACGGGCCGTCCCGGGGAGCTGTTTTTT
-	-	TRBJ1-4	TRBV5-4	CASSARGGVEKLFF	TGTGCCAGCAGCGCAAGGGGAGGAGTAGAAAAACTGTTTTTT
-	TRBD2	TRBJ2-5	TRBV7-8	CASSFKRGNSGRAPRETQYF	TGTGCCAGCAGCTTCAAGAGGGGGAATAGCGGGAGGGCCCCCAGGGAGACCCAGTACTTC
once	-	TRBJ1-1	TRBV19	CASTQWGGTFF	TGTGCCAGTACCCAGTGGGGGGGAACTTTCTTT
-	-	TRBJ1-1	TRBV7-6	CATSRAENTEAFF	TGTGCCACCTCCCGGGCCGAGAACACTGAAGCTTTCTTT
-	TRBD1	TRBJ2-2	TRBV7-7	CASSPLTGAPGTGELFF	TGTGCCAGCAGCCCACTTACAGGGGCGCCGGGCACCGGGGAGCTGTTTTTT
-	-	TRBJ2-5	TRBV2	CASTGGATQETQYF	TGTGCCAGCACTGGGGGCGCGACCCAAGAGACCCAGTACTTC
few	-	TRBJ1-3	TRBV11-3	CASSLDGISGNTIYF	TGTGCCAGCAGCTTAGACGGAATCTCTGGAAACACCATATATTTT
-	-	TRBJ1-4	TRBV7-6	CASSLVAGVSEKLFF	TGTGCCAGCAGCTTAGTAGCGGGAGTGAGCGAAAAACTGTTTTTT
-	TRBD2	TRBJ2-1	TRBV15	CATSRVAGGRNEQFF	TGTGCCACCAGCAGAGTAGCGGGGGGGAGGAATGAGCAGTTCTTC
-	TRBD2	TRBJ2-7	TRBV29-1	CSVGIAGGNYEQYF	TGCAGCGTGGGTATAGCGGGAGGAAACTACGAGCAGTACTTC
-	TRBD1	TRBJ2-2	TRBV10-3	CAISEDRDRGAPGAGELFF	TGTGCCATCAGTGAGGACCGGGACAGGGGTGCCCCGGGGGCCGGGGAGCTGTTTTTT
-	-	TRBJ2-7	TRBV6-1	CASSETPGEAYEQYF	TGTGCCAGCAGTGAAACCCCAGGGGAGGCCTACGAGCAGTACTTC
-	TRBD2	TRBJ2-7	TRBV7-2	CASSLTGTSGSYEQYF	TGTGCCAGCAGCTTAACCGGGACTAGCGGAAGTTACGAGCAGTACTTC
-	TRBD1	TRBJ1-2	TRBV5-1	CASSLALTGHGYTF	TGCGCCAGCAGCTTGGCCCTGACAGGGCATGGCTACACCTTC
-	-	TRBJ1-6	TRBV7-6	CASSLDRQYNSPLHF	TGTGCCAGCAGCTTAGACAGGCAGTATAATTCACCCCTCCACTTT
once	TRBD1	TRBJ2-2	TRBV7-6	CASSAGTGAYTGELFF	TGTGCCAGCAGCGCGGGGACAGGGGCATACACCGGGGAGCTGTTTTTT
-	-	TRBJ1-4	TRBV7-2	CASSSGAIGANEKLFF	TGTGCCAGCAGTTCTGGGGCTATCGGGGCTAATGAAAAACTGTTTTTT
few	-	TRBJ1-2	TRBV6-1	CASSALGWGYTF	TGTGCCAGCAGTGCTTTGGGCTGGGGCTACACCTTC
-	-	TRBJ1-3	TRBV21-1	CASILFLKGNTIYF	TGTGCCAGCATCCTTTTCCTAAAGGGAAACACCATATATTTT
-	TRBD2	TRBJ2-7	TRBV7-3	CASSRPGGEQYF	TGTGCCAGCAGCCGACCGGGGGGTGAGCAGTACTTC
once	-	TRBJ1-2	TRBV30	CAWSGGFGYTF	TGTGCCTGGAGTGGAGGGTTCGGCTACACCTTC
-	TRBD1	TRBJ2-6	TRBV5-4	CASSKTQGQSGANVLTF	TGTGCCAGCAGCAAGACCCAGGGACAGTCTGGGGCCAACGTCCTGACTTTC
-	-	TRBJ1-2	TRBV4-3	CASSQALTANYGYTF	TGCGCCAGCAGCCAAGCACTGACTGCTAACTATGGCTACACCTTC
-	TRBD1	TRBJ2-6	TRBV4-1	CASSQLKPPGTGVGANVLTF	TGCGCCAGCAGCCAACTAAAGCCCCCCGGGACAGGGGTCGGGGCCAACGTCCTGACTTTC
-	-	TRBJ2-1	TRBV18	CASSPVPGQGNEQFF	TGTGCCAGCTCACCCGTGCCAGGTCAGGGCAATGAGCAGTTCTTC
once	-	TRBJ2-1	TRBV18	CASSPSQGHEQFF	TGTGCCAGCTCACCATCCCAAGGGCATGAGCAGTTCTTC
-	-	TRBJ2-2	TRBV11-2	CASSWGAGGTGELFF	TGTGCCAGCAGCTGGGGAGCCGGAGGAACCGGGGAGCTGTTTTTT
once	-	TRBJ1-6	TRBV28	CASTSGAIGLPLHF	TGTGCCAGCACTTCCGGGGCCATCGGGTTGCCCCTCCACTTT
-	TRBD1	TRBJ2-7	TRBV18	CASSSPGQGYDEQYF	TGTGCCAGCTCATCCCCGGGACAGGGTTACGACGAGCAGTACTTC
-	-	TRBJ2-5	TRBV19	CASRKTGWQETQYF	TGTGCCAGTAGGAAAACAGGGTGGCAAGAGACCCAGTACTTC
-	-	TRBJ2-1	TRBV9	CASSKRTANEQFF	TGTGCCAGCAGCAAGCGGACAGCCAATGAGCAGTTCTTC
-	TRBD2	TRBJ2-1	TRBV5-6	CASSLERGPREFF	TGTGCCAGCAGCTTGGAGCGGGGGCCGAGGGAGTTCTTC
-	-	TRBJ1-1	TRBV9	CASSVIEAQEAFF	TGTGCCAGCAGCGTAATTGAGGCGCAAGAAGCTTTCTTT
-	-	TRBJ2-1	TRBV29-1	CSGHLAWAGEQFF	TGCAGCGGCCATCTAGCTTGGGCTGGTGAGCAGTTCTTC
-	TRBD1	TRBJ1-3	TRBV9	CASSVEQGGYPTIYF	TGTGCCAGCAGCGTAGAACAGGGGGGGTATCCCACCATATATTTT
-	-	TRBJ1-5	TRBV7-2	CASSLERGLKPQHF	TGTGCCAGCAGCTTAGAAAGGGGATTGAAGCCCCAGCATTTT
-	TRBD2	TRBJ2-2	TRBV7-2	CASSPPGLAGAGELFF	TGTGCCAGCAGCCCCCCCGGACTAGCGGGAGCCGGGGAGCTGTTTTTT
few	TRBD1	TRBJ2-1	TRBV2	CASRDRFSYNEQFF	TGTGCCAGCCGGGACAGGTTCTCCTACAATGAGCAGTTCTTC
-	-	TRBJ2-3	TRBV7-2	CASSAGAWGTDTQYF	TGTGCCAGTAGTGCAGGGGCGTGGGGCACAGATACGCAGTATTTT
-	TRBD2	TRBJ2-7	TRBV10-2	CASSESGLAGVAQYF	TGCGCCAGCAGTGAGTCGGGACTAGCGGGAGTAGCGCAGTACTTC
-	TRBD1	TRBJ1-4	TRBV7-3	CASSLTGERNEKLFF	TGTGCCAGCAGCCTTACAGGGGAACGAAATGAAAAACTGTTTTTT
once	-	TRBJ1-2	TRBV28	CASRPGPLYGYTF	TGTGCCAGCAGGCCCGGGCCCCTCTATGGCTACACCTTC
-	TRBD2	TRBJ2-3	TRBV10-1	CASSPLAGGGTDTQYF	TGCGCCAGCAGCCCACTAGCGGGAGGTGGCACAGATACGCAGTATTTT
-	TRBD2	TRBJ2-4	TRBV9	CASSGRLAGDSNIQYF	TGTGCCAGCAGCGGACGACTAGCGGGGGATTCAAACATTCAGTACTTC
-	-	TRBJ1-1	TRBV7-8	CASSSEGAPSVNTEAFF	TGTGCCAGCAGCTCAGAAGGGGCCCCATCGGTCAACACTGAAGCTTTCTTT
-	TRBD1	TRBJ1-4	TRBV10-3	CAIGGTATNEKLFF	TGTGCCATCGGTGGGACAGCAACTAATGAAAAACTGTTTTTT
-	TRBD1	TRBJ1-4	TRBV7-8	CASSLRQGATNEKLFF	TGTGCCAGCAGCTTACGACAGGGGGCAACTAATGAAAAACTGTTTTTT
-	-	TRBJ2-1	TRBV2	CASSEVARNNEQFF	TGTGCCAGCAGTGAGGTAGCCCGAAACAATGAGCAGTTCTTC